This T cell receptor beta chain stems from a study of early T cells in non-severe SARS-CoV-2 infection. For the study at large: Sequencing targeted bulk RNA from unsorted whole blood, leaving chains unpaired. Overall study results and limits: Comparison of clonotypes with VDJdb favored anti-spike CD8 responses while missing private and CD4 specificities.

Attachment of unique molecular identifiers was made to individual cDNA molecules. TCRdb itself ran the 5' RACE reads through MiXCR, one entry per CDR3 protein. In the table there are about 55,000 distinct CDR3 sequences, roughly 13% of which are singletons. Germline loops: CDR1 SGHAT, CDR2 FQNNGV. V lost 4 bases to trimming and J lost 7 bases, with 20 bases between them. This CDR3 contains 15 residues. This clonotype was counted a few times. Its antigen is unidentified. This receptor was obtained from an adult who was a healthcare worker with PCR-confirmed SARS-CoV-2 infection or an uninfected control (not recorded which). The sample consisted of whole blood, taken at baseline. The chain combines TRBV11-2 with TRBJ2-7; maybe TRBD2 (6 bases). The CDR3 bases are TGTGCCAGCAGCTACCTGGGGCCTGGGACTGATGAGCAGTACTTC. Encoded protein: CASSYLGPGTDEQYF.